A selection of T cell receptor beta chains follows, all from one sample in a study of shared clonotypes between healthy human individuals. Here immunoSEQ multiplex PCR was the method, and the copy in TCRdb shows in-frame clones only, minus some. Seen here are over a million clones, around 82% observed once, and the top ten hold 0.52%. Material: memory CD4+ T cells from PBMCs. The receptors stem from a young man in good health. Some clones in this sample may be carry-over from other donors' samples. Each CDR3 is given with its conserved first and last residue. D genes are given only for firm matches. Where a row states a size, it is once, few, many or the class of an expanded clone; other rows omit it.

cdr3_aa: CASSSGWGGRFGANVLTF
cdr3_nt: TGTGCCAGCAGCTCCGGTTGGGGGGGCCGTTTCGGGGCCAACGTCCTGACTTTC
d_call: -
v_call: TRBV7-6
j_call: TRBJ2-6
clone_size: -

cdr3_aa: CASSLWGRVRQPQHF
cdr3_nt: TGTGCCAGCAGTTTATGGGGGCGAGTAAGACAGCCCCAGCATTTT
d_call: -
v_call: TRBV27
j_call: TRBJ1-5
clone_size: -

cdr3_aa: CASSWDRGSYEQYF
cdr3_nt: TGTGCCAGCAGCTGGGACAGGGGCTCCTACGAGCAGTACTTC
d_call: TRBD1
v_call: TRBV5-4
j_call: TRBJ2-7
clone_size: -

cdr3_aa: CASSSTGGGGIREQFF
cdr3_nt: TGTGCCAGCAGTTCTACAGGGGGGGGAGGTATACGTGAGCAGTTCTTC
d_call: -
v_call: TRBV28
j_call: TRBJ2-1
clone_size: -

cdr3_aa: CASSLGAGSSYNEQFF
cdr3_nt: TGCGCCAGCAGCTTGGGAGCGGGGAGCTCCTACAATGAGCAGTTCTTC
d_call: TRBD2
v_call: TRBV5-1
j_call: TRBJ2-1
clone_size: -

cdr3_aa: CASKPDTAETQYF
cdr3_nt: TGTGCCAGTAAACCCGACACGGCAGAGACCCAGTACTTC
d_call: -
v_call: TRBV19
j_call: TRBJ2-5
clone_size: -

cdr3_aa: CASSQDGRDRRYPSGNTIYF
cdr3_nt: TGTGCCAGCAGCCAAGATGGGAGGGACAGGCGATACCCCTCTGGAAACACCATATATTTT
d_call: TRBD1
v_call: TRBV14
j_call: TRBJ1-3
clone_size: -

cdr3_aa: CASTNRDRVDYGYTF
cdr3_nt: TGTGCCAGCACTAATAGGGACAGGGTCGACTATGGCTACACCTTC
d_call: TRBD1
v_call: TRBV6-1
j_call: TRBJ1-2
clone_size: -

cdr3_aa: CASSFRQGRTGELFF
cdr3_nt: TGCGCCAGCAGCTTCCGACAGGGGCGCACCGGGGAGCTGTTTTTT
d_call: TRBD1
v_call: TRBV5-1
j_call: TRBJ2-2
clone_size: -

cdr3_aa: CAWSWGQGGGNQPQHF
cdr3_nt: TGTGCCTGGAGTTGGGGACAGGGGGGAGGAAATCAGCCCCAGCATTTT
d_call: TRBD1
v_call: TRBV30
j_call: TRBJ1-5
clone_size: -

cdr3_aa: CASSLVLAGNYEQFF
cdr3_nt: TGCGCCAGCAGCTTGGTTCTAGCGGGAAACTACGAGCAGTTCTTC
d_call: TRBD2
v_call: TRBV5-1
j_call: TRBJ2-1
clone_size: many

cdr3_aa: CASSPRTSGGQRHF
cdr3_nt: TGTGCCAGCAGCCCCCGGACTAGCGGGGGACAAAGGCACTTC
d_call: TRBD2
v_call: TRBV7-2
j_call: TRBJ2-7
clone_size: -

cdr3_aa: CSVTQGVETQYF
cdr3_nt: TGCAGCGTTACACAGGGTGTGGAGACCCAGTACTTC
d_call: -
v_call: TRBV29-1
j_call: TRBJ2-5
clone_size: once

cdr3_aa: CASSRRATHRYF
cdr3_nt: TGTGCCAGCAGCCGCAGAGCGACCCACAGGTATTTT
d_call: -
v_call: TRBV14
j_call: TRBJ1-5
clone_size: -

cdr3_aa: CASSIPGTGGRETQYF
cdr3_nt: TGTGCCAGCAGTATTCCCGGGACAGGGGGCAGAGAGACCCAGTACTTC
d_call: TRBD1
v_call: TRBV25-1
j_call: TRBJ2-5
clone_size: -

cdr3_aa: CASSEALLGRRNTGELFF
cdr3_nt: TGTGCCAGCAGTGAAGCGCTTCTGGGCAGGCGGAACACCGGGGAGCTGTTTTTT
d_call: -
v_call: TRBV2
j_call: TRBJ2-2
clone_size: -

cdr3_aa: CASRHPGQGDEKLFF
cdr3_nt: TGTGCCAGTAGACACCCGGGACAGGGGGATGAAAAACTGTTTTTT
d_call: TRBD1
v_call: TRBV19
j_call: TRBJ1-4
clone_size: -

cdr3_aa: CASSPRGNPTYEQYF
cdr3_nt: TGTGCCAGCAGCCCCAGGGGGAATCCCACCTACGAGCAGTACTTC
d_call: TRBD1
v_call: TRBV9
j_call: TRBJ2-7
clone_size: -

cdr3_aa: CASSLVGSGDTNTGELFF
cdr3_nt: TGTGCCAGCAGCTTAGTTGGTAGCGGGGACACGAACACCGGGGAGCTGTTTTTT
d_call: TRBD2
v_call: TRBV7-8
j_call: TRBJ2-2
clone_size: -

cdr3_aa: CASSWESAGDLETQYF
cdr3_nt: TGTGCCAGCAGTTGGGAGAGTGCGGGAGATCTGGAGACCCAGTACTTC
d_call: TRBD2
v_call: TRBV28
j_call: TRBJ2-5
clone_size: few

cdr3_aa: CASSIAGGGQMNTEAFF
cdr3_nt: TGTGCCAGTAGTATAGCCGGAGGGGGACAGATGAACACTGAAGCTTTCTTT
d_call: TRBD1
v_call: TRBV19
j_call: TRBJ1-1
clone_size: -

cdr3_aa: CASSRGAYTGELFF
cdr3_nt: TGTGCCAGCAGTCGTGGCGCCTATACCGGGGAGCTGTTTTTT
d_call: -
v_call: TRBV27
j_call: TRBJ2-2
clone_size: few